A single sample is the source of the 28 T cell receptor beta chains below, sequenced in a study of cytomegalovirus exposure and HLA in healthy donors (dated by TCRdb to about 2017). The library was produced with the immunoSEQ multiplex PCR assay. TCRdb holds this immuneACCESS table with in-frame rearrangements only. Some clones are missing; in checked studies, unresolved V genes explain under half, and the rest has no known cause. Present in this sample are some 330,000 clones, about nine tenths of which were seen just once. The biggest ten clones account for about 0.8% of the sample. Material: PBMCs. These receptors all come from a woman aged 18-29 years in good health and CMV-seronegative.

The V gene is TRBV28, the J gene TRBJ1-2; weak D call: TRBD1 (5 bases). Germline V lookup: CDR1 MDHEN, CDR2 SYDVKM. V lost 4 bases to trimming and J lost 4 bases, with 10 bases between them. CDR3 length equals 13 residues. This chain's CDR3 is CASSSQGLYGYTF. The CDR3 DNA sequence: TGTGCCAGCAGTTCCCAGGGCCTCTATGGCTACACCTTC.

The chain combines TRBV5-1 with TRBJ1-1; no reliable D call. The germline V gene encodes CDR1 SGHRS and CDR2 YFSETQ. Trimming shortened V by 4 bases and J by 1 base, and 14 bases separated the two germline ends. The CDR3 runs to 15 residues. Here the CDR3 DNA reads TGCGCCAGCAGCCTTCGGTGGCGGTCGAACACTGAAGCTTTCTTT. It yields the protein CASSLRWRSNTEAFF. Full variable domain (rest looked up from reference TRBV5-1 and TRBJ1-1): KAGVTQTPRYLIKTRGQQVTLSCSPISGHRSVSWYQQTPGQGLQFLFEYFSETQRNKGNFPGRFSGRQFSNSRSEMNVSTLELGDSALYLCASSLRWRSNTEAFFGQGTRLTVV.

The CDR3 is CSVGSGTGITGELFF. Written as DNA, the CDR3 is TGCAGCGTTGGTTCCGGGACAGGAATCACCGGGGAGCTGTTTTTT. The gene calls are TRBV29-1 and TRBJ2-2; 8 bases line up with TRBD1. Germline trimming cut 4 bases from V and 4 bases from J; bases unmatched to any gene: 8. The CDR3 runs to 15 residues. Germline loops: CDR1 SQVTM, CDR2 ANQGSEA.

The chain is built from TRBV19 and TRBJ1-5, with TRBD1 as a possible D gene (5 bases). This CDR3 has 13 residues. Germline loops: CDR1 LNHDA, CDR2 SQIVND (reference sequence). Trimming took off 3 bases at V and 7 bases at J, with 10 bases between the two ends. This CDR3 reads CASSMGGGQPQHF. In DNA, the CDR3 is TGTGCCAGTAGTATGGGGGGAGGACAGCCCCAGCATTTT.

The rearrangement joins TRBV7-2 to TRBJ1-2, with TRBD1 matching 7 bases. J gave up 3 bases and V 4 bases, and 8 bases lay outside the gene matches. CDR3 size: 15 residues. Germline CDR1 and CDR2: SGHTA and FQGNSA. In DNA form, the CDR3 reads TGTGCCAGCAGCTCCTACAGGGGAGGAGACTATGGCTACACCTTC. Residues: CASSSYRGGDYGYTF.

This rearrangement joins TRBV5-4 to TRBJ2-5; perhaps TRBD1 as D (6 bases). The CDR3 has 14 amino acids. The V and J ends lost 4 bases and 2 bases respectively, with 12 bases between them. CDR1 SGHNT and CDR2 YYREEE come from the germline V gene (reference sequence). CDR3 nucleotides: TGTGCCAGCAGCCCCAGGGGACCGCAAGAGACCCAGTACTTC. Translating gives CASSPRGPQETQYF.

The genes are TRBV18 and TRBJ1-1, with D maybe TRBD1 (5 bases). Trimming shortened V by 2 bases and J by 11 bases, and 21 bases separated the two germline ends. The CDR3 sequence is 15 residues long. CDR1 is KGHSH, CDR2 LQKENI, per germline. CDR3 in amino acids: CASSPRVQVDDEAFF. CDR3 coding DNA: TGTGCCAGCTCACCAAGGGTACAGGTGGACGATGAGGCTTTCTTT.

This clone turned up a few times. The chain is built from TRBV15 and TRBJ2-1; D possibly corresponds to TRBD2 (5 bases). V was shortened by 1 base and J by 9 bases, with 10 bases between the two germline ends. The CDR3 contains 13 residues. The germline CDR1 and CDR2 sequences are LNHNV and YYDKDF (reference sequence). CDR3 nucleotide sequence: TGTGCCACCAGCAGAGGGCCCGGAGGTGAGCAGTTCTTC. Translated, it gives CATSRGPGGEQFF.

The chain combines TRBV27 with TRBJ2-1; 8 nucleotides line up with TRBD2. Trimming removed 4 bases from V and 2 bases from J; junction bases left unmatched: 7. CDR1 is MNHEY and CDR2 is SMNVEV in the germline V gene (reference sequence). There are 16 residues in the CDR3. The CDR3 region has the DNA TGTGCCAGCAGTTCGAGTAGCGGGATCACCTACAATGAGCAGTTCTTC. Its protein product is CASSSSSGITYNEQFF.

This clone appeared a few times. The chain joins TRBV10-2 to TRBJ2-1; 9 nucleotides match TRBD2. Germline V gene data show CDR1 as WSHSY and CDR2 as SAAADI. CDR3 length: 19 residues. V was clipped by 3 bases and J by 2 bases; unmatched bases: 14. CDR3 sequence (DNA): TGCGCCAGCAGTGACGAGACTAGCGGACCAGCTTTACCCTACAATGAGCAGTTCTTC. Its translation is CASSDETSGPALPYNEQFF.

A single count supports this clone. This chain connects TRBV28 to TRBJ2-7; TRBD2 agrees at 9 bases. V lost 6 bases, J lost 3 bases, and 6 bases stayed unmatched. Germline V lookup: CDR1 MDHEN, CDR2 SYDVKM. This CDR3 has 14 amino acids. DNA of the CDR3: TGTGCCAGCAGGGGGACTAGCCTTCTCTACGAGCAGTACTTC. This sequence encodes CASRGTSLLYEQYF.

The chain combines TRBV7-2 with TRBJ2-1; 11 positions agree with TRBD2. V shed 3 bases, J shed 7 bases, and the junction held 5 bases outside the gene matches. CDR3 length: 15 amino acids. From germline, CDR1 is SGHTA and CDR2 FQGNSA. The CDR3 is CASSFSGRAVNEQFF. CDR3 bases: TGTGCCAGCAGCTTTAGCGGGAGGGCCGTTAATGAGCAGTTCTTC.

Written as DNA, the CDR3 is TGTGCCAGCAGCTTAGTCCCCGTGGATACGCAGTATTTT. Amino acid sequence: CASSLVPVDTQYF. This chain joins TRBV11-3 and TRBJ2-3; unclear D gene. V was trimmed by 1 base and J by 6 bases, leaving 8 bases between them. Per the germline V gene, CDR1 is SGHNT and CDR2 is YENEEA. CDR3 length: 13 amino acids. Full variable domain (missing parts from reference TRBV11-3 and TRBJ2-3): EAGVVQSPRYKIIEKKQPVAFWCNPISGHNTLYWYLQNLGQGPELLIRYENEEAVDDSQLPKDRFSAERLKGVDSTLKIQPAELGDSAVYLCASSLVPVDTQYFGPGTRLTVL.

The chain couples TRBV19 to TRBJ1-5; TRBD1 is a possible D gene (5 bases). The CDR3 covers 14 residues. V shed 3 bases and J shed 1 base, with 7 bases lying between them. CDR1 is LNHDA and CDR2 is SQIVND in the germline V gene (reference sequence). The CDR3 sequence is CASSISGSNQPQHF. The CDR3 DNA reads TGTGCCAGTAGTATTTCAGGGAGCAATCAGCCCCAGCATTTT.

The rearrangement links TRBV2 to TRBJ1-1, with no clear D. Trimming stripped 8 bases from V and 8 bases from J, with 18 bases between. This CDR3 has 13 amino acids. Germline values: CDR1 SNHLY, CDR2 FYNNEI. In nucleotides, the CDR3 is TGTGCCAGCCATATCTCCAGACCCGGGGAAGCTTTCTTT. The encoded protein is CASHISRPGEAFF. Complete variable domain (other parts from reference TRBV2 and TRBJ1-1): EPEVTQTPSHQVTQMGQEVILRCVPISNHLYFYWYRQILGQKVEFLVSFYNNEISEKSEIFDDQFSVERPDGSNFTLKIRSTKLEDSAMYFCASHISRPGEAFFGQGTRLTVV.

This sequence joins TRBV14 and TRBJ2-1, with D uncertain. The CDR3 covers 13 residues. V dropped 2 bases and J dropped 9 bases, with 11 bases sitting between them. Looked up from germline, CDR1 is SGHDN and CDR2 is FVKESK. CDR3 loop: CASSQKPGGEQFF. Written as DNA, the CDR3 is TGTGCCAGCAGCCAAAAACCGGGTGGTGAGCAGTTCTTC. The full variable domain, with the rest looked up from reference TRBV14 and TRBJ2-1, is EAGVTQFPSHSVIEKGQTVTLRCDPISGHDNLYWYRRVMGKEIKFLLHFVKESKQDESGMPNNRFLAERTGGTYSTLKVQPAELEDSGVYFCASSQKPGGEQFFGPGTRLTVL.

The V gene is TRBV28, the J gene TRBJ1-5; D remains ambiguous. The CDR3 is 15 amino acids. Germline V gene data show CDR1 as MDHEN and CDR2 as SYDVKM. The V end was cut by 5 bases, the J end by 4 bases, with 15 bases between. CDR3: CASSTDRGRNQPQHF. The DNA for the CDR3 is TGTGCCAGCAGTACCGACCGGGGAAGAAATCAGCCCCAGCATTTT. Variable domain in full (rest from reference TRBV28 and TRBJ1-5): DVKVTQSSRYLVKRTGEKVFLECVQDMDHENMFWYRQDPGLGLRLIYFSYDVKMKEKGDIPEGYSVSREKKERFSLILESASTNQTSMYLCASSTDRGRNQPQHFGDGTRLSIL.

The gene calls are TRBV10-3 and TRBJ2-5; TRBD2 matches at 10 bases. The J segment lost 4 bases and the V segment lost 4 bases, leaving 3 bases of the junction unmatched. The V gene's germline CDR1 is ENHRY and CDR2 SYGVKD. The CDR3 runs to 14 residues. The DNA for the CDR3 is TGTGCCATCAGTGTTCAGCGGGAGGGAGAGACCCAGTACTTC. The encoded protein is CAISVQREGETQYF.

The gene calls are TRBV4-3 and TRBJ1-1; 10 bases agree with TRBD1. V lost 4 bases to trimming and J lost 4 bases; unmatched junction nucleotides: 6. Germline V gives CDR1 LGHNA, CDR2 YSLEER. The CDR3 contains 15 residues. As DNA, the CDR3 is TGCGCCAGCAGCCCCGGGACAGGGGATAGCACTGAAGCTTTCTTT. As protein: CASSPGTGDSTEAFF.

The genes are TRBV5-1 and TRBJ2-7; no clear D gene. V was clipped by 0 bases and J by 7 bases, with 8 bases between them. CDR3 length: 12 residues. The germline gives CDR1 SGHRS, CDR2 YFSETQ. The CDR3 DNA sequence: TGCGCCAGCAGCTTGGAATCGGTGGAGCAGTACTTC. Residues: CASSLESVEQYF.

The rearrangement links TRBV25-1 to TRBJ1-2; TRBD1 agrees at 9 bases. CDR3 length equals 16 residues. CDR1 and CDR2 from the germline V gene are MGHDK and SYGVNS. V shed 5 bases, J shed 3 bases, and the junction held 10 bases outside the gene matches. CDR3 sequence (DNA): TGTGCCAGCAGTACCCAGGACAGGGGTGGCCACTATGGCTACACCTTC. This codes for CASSTQDRGGHYGYTF.

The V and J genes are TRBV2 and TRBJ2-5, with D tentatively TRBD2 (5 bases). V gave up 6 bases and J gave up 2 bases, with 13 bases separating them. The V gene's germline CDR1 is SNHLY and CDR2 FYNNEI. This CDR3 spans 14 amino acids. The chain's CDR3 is CASRLRGNQETQYF. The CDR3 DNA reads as TGTGCCAGCAGACTCCGGGGTAATCAAGAGACCCAGTACTTC. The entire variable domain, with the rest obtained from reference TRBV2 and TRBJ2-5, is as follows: EPEVTQTPSHQVTQMGQEVILRCVPISNHLYFYWYRQILGQKVEFLVSFYNNEISEKSEIFDDQFSVERPDGSNFTLKIRSTKLEDSAMYFCASRLRGNQETQYFGPGTRLLVL.

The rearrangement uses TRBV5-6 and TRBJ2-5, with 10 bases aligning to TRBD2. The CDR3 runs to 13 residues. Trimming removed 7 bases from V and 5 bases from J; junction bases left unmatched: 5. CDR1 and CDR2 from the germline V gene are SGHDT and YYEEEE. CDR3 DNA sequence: TGTGCCAGCGCAGCGGGAGGGCTCGAGACCCAGTACTTC. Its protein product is CASAAGGLETQYF.

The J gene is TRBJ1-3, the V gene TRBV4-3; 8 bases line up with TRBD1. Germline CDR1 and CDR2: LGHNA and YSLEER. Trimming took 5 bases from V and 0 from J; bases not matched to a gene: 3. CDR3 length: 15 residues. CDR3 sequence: CASSGGTGSGNTIYF. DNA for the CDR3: TGCGCCAGCAGCGGAGGGACAGGCTCTGGAAACACCATATATTTT.

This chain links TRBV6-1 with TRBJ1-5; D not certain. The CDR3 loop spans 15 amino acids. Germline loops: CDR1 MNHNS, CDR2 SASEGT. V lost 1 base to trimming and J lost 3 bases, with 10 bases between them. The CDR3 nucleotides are TGTGCCAGCAGTGAAGTGTGGGCTTTCAATCAGCCCCAGCATTTT. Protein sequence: CASSEVWAFNQPQHF.

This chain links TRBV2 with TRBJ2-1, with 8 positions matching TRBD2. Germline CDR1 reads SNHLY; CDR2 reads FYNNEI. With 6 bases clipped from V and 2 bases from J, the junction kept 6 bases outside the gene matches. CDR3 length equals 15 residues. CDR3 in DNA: TGTGCCAGCAGCGGGGGGGGGACACCCTACAATGAGCAGTTCTTC. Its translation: CASSGGGTPYNEQFF.

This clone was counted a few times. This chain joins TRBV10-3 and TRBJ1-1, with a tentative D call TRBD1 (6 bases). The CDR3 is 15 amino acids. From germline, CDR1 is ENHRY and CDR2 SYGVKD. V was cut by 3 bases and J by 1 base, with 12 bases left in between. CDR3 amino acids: CAISEPQGRNTEAFF. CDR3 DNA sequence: TGTGCCATCAGTGAACCGCAGGGGAGGAACACTGAAGCTTTCTTT.

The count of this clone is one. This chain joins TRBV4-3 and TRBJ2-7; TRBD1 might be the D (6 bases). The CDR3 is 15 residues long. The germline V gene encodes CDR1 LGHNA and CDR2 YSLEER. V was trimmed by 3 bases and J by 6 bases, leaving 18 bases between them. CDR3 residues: CASSQRTTGSLEQYF. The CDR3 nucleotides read TGCGCCAGCAGCCAGCGAACTACAGGGTCCCTCGAGCAGTACTTC.